Listed below are T cell receptor beta chains from one sample, sequenced in a study of cytomegalovirus exposure and HLA in healthy donors. The repertoire was sequenced with immunoSEQ multiplex PCR; TCRdb's copy has only in-frame clones and lacks some. Altogether some 190,000 clones are present, over 60% being singletons, with the ten largest covering about 1%. The sequencing input was PBMCs. The receptors shown here come from a woman between 40 and 55 years old in good health and CMV-seronegative. CDR3s include the opening cysteine and the closing phenylalanine or tryptophan. The D gene is left open where the match is weak. Only some rows state a clone size, as once, few, many or a class for expanded clones.

D gene	V gene	J gene	clone size	CDR3 protein	CDR3 DNA
TRBD1	TRBV7-9	TRBJ2-7	-	CASSSWTGTTVKNYEQYF	TGTGCCAGCAGCTCCTGGACAGGGACCACTGTGAAAAATTACGAGCAGTACTTC
TRBD1	TRBV5-5	TRBJ2-1	-	CASSLPGQIFQGQFF	TGTGCCAGCAGCTTACCGGGACAGATCTTTCAAGGGCAGTTCTTC
-	TRBV20-1	TRBJ2-3	few	CSVGASHPQYF	TGCAGTGTAGGGGCCTCTCACCCGCAGTATTTT
-	TRBV30	TRBJ1-1	-	CAWGHPRVSGGTEAFF	TGTGCCTGGGGCCACCCGAGGGTGTCCGGGGGCACTGAAGCTTTCTTT
-	TRBV9	TRBJ1-6	-	CASSVGGGYNSPLHF	TGTGCCAGCAGCGTAGGGGGGGGATACAATTCACCCCTCCACTTT
-	TRBV7-9	TRBJ1-2	-	CASSSTSYGYTF	TGTGCCAGCAGCTCGACATCCTATGGCTACACCTTC
TRBD1	TRBV11-2	TRBJ1-2	-	CASSLGGQAYF	TGTGCCAGCAGCTTAGGGGGACAGGCCTATTTC
-	TRBV30	TRBJ2-7	-	CAWNSKERYYEQYF	TGTGCCTGGAATAGTAAGGAGCGGTACTACGAGCAGTACTTC
TRBD1	TRBV6-5	TRBJ1-5	-	CASRDRESNQPQHF	TGTGCCAGCAGAGACAGGGAATCGAATCAGCCCCAGCATTTT
TRBD1	TRBV6-1	TRBJ1-1	-	CASSGDRGSNTEAFF	TGTGCCAGCAGTGGCGACAGGGGCTCGAACACTGAAGCTTTCTTT
TRBD2	TRBV4-3	TRBJ2-1	-	CASSQDSDRTSGRNEQFF	TGCGCCAGCAGCCAAGATAGTGATCGGACTAGCGGTCGCAATGAGCAGTTCTTC
-	TRBV6-1	TRBJ1-5	-	CASTAGPLEPQHF	TGTGCCAGCACCGCAGGCCCCCTGGAGCCCCAGCATTTT
-	TRBV6-1	TRBJ2-2	once	CASRQQGNTGELFF	TGTGCCAGCAGGCAACAGGGGAACACCGGGGAGCTGTTTTTT
-	TRBV7-2	TRBJ2-3	-	CASSLKRRDTQYF	TGTGCCAGCAGCCTCAAGCGGAGGGATACGCAGTATTTT
-	TRBV11-3	TRBJ2-7	-	CASSLIWGRMYEQYF	TGTGCCAGCAGCTTAATTTGGGGGCGGATGTACGAGCAGTACTTC
TRBD2	TRBV10-3	TRBJ2-5	-	CAISEGLAGTSETQYF	TGTGCCATCAGTGAAGGACTAGCGGGAACATCAGAGACCCAGTACTTC
-	TRBV7-2	TRBJ1-2	-	CASSLSSGYQSGYTF	TGTGCCAGCAGCTTATCATCCGGGTACCAATCGGGCTACACCTTC
-	TRBV9	TRBJ2-2	-	CASSNRDLAGELFF	TGTGCCAGCAGCAACCGGGACTTAGCCGGGGAGCTGTTTTTT
TRBD1	TRBV7-9	TRBJ1-2	-	CAQGGDRANYGYTF	TGTGCCCAAGGGGGGGACAGGGCTAACTATGGCTACACCTTC
-	TRBV25-1	TRBJ2-1	-	CASSVLGSGGYNEQFF	TGTGCCAGCAGTGTCCTCGGGAGTGGGGGCTACAATGAGCAGTTCTTC
-	TRBV5-6	TRBJ1-2	-	CASSSTGIHGYTF	TGTGCCAGCAGCTCCACAGGGATTCATGGCTACACCTTC
TRBD2	TRBV4-1	TRBJ2-4	-	CASSQDSGRNIQYF	TGCGCCAGCAGCCAAGATAGCGGGAGAAACATTCAGTACTTC
TRBD1	TRBV29-1	TRBJ2-1	-	CSVEDRVGNEQFF	TGCAGCGTCGAGGACAGGGTGGGAAATGAGCAGTTCTTC
-	TRBV14	TRBJ2-1	few	CASSQASAYNEQFF	TGTGCCAGCAGCCAAGCTAGCGCCTACAATGAGCAGTTCTTC
TRBD2	TRBV28	TRBJ2-3	few	CASSPPGLAIATDTQYF	TGTGCCAGCAGTCCCCCTGGACTAGCGATCGCCACAGATACGCAGTATTTT
-	TRBV5-1	TRBJ2-2	-	CASSPPGAGELFF	TGCGCCAGCAGCCCCCCCGGGGCCGGGGAGCTGTTTTTT
-	TRBV27	TRBJ1-1	-	CASSIQLNTEAFF	TGTGCCAGTTCGATCCAGTTGAACACTGAAGCTTTCTTT
-	TRBV7-2	TRBJ2-1	-	CASTSGTGYNEQFF	TGTGCCAGCACCTCCGGGACTGGCTACAATGAGCAGTTCTTC
-	TRBV4-1	TRBJ1-2	-	CASSQGGGTQNYGYTF	TGCGCCAGCAGCCAAGGGGGGGGCACACAAAACTATGGCTACACCTTC
-	TRBV19	TRBJ2-6	-	CASSIWRGSGANVLTF	TGTGCCAGTAGTATCTGGCGGGGCTCTGGGGCCAACGTCCTGACTTTC
-	TRBV6-1	TRBJ2-4	-	CASSEGGVRDIQYF	TGTGCCAGCAGTGAAGGGGGGGTACGAGACATTCAGTACTTC
-	TRBV29-1	TRBJ2-5	-	CSTTRTPLLQETQYF	TGCAGCACAACCCGGACACCCCTCCTCCAAGAGACCCAGTACTTC
-	TRBV5-1	TRBJ2-3	few	CASSVQQSSTDTQYF	TGCGCCAGCAGCGTACAACAGAGTAGCACAGATACGCAGTATTTT
-	TRBV4-3	TRBJ1-2	-	CASSQEGPYGYTF	TGCGCCAGCAGCCAAGAGGGCCCCTATGGCTACACCTTC
TRBD2	TRBV10-3	TRBJ2-4	-	CAISEWTSGGAKNIQYF	TGTGCCATCAGTGAGTGGACTTCGGGGGGAGCCAAAAACATTCAGTACTTC
-	TRBV10-3	TRBJ2-3	-	CAISENAGTSTDTQYF	TGTGCCATCAGTGAGAATGCGGGGACTAGCACAGATACGCAGTATTTT
TRBD1	TRBV5-4	TRBJ1-6	-	CASSEFTDRAALHF	TGTGCCAGCAGCGAATTTACCGACAGGGCGGCCCTCCACTTT
TRBD1	TRBV11-3	TRBJ2-7	once	CASSLAKQGWEQYF	TGTGCCAGCAGCTTAGCGAAACAGGGGTGGGAGCAGTACTTC
TRBD1	TRBV7-3	TRBJ2-3	-	CASSLTGQGTDTQYF	TGTGCCAGCAGCCTTACGGGACAGGGGACAGATACGCAGTATTTT
-	TRBV6-5	TRBJ1-1	-	CASSRGYTEAFF	TGTGCCAGCAGCCGGGGTTACACTGAAGCTTTCTTT
-	TRBV14	TRBJ2-2	once	CASSRVRGELFF	TGTGCCAGCAGCAGAGTGCGCGGGGAGCTGTTTTTT
-	TRBV28	TRBJ1-5	-	CASSLQGGGRNQPQHF	TGTGCCAGCAGCTTACAGGGAGGGGGAAGGAATCAGCCCCAGCATTTT
TRBD1	TRBV2	TRBJ1-1	-	CATLGQDTEAFF	TGTGCCACCTTAGGACAGGACACTGAAGCTTTCTTT
-	TRBV11-3	TRBJ1-3	-	CASSLGGGSGNTIYF	TGTGCCAGCAGTCTCGGCGGGGGCTCTGGAAACACCATATATTTT
TRBD1	TRBV19	TRBJ1-5	-	CASSTGQGAGPQHF	TGTGCCAGTAGTACAGGACAGGGGGCTGGGCCCCAGCATTTT
-	TRBV5-1	TRBJ1-2	-	CASRPDSSTYGYTF	TGCGCCAGCAGGCCGGACAGTTCGACCTATGGCTACACCTTC
-	TRBV6-5	TRBJ1-4	-	CASSRGTGREKLFF	TGTGCCAGCAGTCGAGGGACTGGCCGTGAAAAACTGTTTTTT
TRBD2	TRBV5-4	TRBJ2-5	-	CASSSGLAGSRETQYF	TGTGCCAGCAGCTCGGGACTAGCGGGAAGTAGAGAGACCCAGTACTTC
-	TRBV29-1	TRBJ2-5	-	CSVDRGSETQYF	TGCAGCGTTGACAGGGGCTCGGAGACCCAGTACTTC
-	TRBV11-2	TRBJ2-1	once	CASSLDRRNEQFF	TGTGCCAGCAGCTTAGATCGGCGGAATGAGCAGTTCTTC
TRBD1	TRBV7-2	TRBJ2-3	-	CAGDRDTDTQYF	TGTGCGGGGGACAGGGACACAGATACGCAGTATTTT
TRBD1	TRBV6-1	TRBJ2-3	-	CASSEPGQGFGGTQYF	TGTGCCAGCAGTGAGCCGGGACAGGGGTTCGGGGGTACGCAGTATTTT